This T cell receptor beta chain was observed in a study of CD8+CD57+ T cells in acquired aplastic anemia. Study findings and constraints: Patients and controls were not found to differ significantly in CD8+ Simpson's diversity. A set of about 28 CD8+ CDR3 sequences was shared between patients and controls, and these sequences appeared highly expressed in patients.

Both TCR beta VDJ combination and CDR3 sequence profiling were carried out. Genomic DNA was the template for this profiling. TCRdb processed the reads anew with MiXCR; each CDR3 protein has one entry. This sample has around 200,000 distinct CDR3 sequences, with approximately 48% found just once. Germline CDR1 KGHSH, CDR2 LQKENI. V lost 0 bases to trimming and J lost 2 bases, with 8 bases between them. The CDR3 runs to 15 residues. In regard to this clonotype: Its antigen is currently unknown.

Patients selected for sequencing had displayed CD8+CD57+ cell expansion by flow cytometry. Severe acquired aplastic anemia was the diagnosis recorded for all patients. Sequenced sample: sorted CD4+, CD8+, or CD8+CD57+ T cells (not recorded which) from PBMCs. The chain links TRBV18 to TRBJ1-3; no definite D call. The TCR sequence derives from a human donor with aplastic anemia. CDR3 nucleotides: TGTGCCAGCTCACCACCGATGGCCCCTGGAAACACCATATATTTT. This translates into CASSPPMAPGNTIYF.